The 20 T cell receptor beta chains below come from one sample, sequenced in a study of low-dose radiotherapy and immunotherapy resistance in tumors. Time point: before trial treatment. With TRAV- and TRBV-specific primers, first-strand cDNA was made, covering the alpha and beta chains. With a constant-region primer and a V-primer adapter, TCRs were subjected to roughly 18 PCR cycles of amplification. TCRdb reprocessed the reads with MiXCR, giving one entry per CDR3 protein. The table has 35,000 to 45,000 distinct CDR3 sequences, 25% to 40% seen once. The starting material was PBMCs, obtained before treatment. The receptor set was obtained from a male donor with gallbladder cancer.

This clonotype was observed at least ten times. Here the CDR3 reads CASSDFAEAFF. The CDR3 coding sequence is TGTGCCAGCAGTGATTTTGCAGAAGCTTTCTTT. This sequence joins TRBV27 and TRBJ1-1; D gene unclear. Germline CDR1 is MNHEY and CDR2 is SMNVEV (reference sequence). Between the trimmed V and J ends, which lost 5 bases and 8 bases, there was a span of 9 bases. This CDR3 comprises 11 residues.

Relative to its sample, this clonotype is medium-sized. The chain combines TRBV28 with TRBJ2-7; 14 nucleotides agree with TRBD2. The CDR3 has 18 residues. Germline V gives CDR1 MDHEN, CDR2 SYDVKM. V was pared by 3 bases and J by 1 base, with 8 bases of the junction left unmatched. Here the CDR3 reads CASSFRLAGGPKSYEQYF. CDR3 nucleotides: TGTGCCAGCAGTTTCAGACTAGCGGGAGGGCCTAAATCCTACGAGCAGTACTTC.

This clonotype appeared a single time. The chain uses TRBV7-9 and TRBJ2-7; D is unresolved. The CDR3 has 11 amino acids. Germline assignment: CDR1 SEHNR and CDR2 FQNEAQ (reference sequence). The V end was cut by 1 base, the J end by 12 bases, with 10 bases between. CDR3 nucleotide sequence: TGTGCCAGCAGCTTAGGCTCCTCCGCGTACTTC. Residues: CASSLGSSAYF.

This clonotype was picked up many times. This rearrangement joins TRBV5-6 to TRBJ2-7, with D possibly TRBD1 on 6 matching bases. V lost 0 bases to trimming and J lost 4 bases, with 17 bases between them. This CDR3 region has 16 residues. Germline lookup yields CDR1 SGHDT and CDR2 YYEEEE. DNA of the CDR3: TGTGCCAGCAGCTTGGAGGGACACCCGCGGTCGTACGAGCAGTACTTC. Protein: CASSLEGHPRSYEQYF.

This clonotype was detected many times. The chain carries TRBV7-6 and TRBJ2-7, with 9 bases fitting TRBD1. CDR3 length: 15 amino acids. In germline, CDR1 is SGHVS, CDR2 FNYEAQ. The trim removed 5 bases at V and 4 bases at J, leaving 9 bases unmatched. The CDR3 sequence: CASSTEQGAGYEQYF. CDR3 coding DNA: TGTGCCAGCAGCACGGAACAGGGGGCTGGATACGAGCAGTACTTC.

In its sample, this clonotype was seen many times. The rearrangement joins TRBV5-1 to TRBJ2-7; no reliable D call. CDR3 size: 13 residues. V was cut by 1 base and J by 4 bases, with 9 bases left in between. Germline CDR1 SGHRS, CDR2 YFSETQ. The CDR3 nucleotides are TGCGCCAGCAGCTTGAACAGAGATTACGAGCAGTACTTC. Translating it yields CASSLNRDYEQYF.

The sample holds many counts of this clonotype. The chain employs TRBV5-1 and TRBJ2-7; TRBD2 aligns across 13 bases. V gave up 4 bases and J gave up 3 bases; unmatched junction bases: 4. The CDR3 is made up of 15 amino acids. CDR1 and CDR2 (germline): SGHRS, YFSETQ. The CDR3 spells CASSTGTSGNYEQYF. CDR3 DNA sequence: TGCGCCAGCAGCACCGGGACTAGCGGGAACTACGAGCAGTACTTC. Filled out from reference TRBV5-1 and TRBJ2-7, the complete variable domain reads KAGVTQTPRYLIKTRGQQVTLSCSPISGHRSVSWYQQTPGQGLQFLFEYFSETQRNKGNFPGRFSGRQFSNSRSEMNVSTLELGDSALYLCASSTGTSGNYEQYFGPGTRLTVT.

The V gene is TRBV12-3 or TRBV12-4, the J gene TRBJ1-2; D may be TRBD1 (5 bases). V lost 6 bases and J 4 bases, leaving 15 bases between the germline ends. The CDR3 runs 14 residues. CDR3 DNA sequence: TGTGCCAGCAGAACCTGGGGGGTTCGCTATGGCTACACCTTC. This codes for CASRTWGVRYGYTF.

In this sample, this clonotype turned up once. This chain's CDR3 is CSAVLGNSYEQYF. The CDR3 nucleotides read TGCAGTGCTGTCCTAGGGAACTCCTACGAGCAGTACTTC. This chain links TRBV20-1 with TRBJ2-7; D uncertain. CDR1 is DFQATT and CDR2 is SNEGSKA in the germline V gene (reference sequence). This CDR3 has 13 residues. Trimming cost V 5 bases and J 0 bases, with 11 bases left between them.

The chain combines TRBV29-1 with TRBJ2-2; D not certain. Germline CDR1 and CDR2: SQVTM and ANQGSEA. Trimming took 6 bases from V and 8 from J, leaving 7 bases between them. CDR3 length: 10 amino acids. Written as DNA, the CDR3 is TGCAGCGTCGATTTAGGGGAGCTGTTTTTT. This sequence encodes CSVDLGELFF.

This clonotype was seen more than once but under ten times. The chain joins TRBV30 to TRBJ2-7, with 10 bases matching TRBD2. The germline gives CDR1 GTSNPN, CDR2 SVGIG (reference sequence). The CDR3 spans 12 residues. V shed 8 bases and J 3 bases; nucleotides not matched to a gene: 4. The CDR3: CAAPSGSYEQYF. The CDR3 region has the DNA TGTGCCGCACCTAGCGGGAGCTACGAGCAGTACTTC.

The CDR3 region is CTSSKDAGSHEQYF. In DNA, the CDR3 is TGCACCAGCAGCAAAGACGCGGGTTCACACGAGCAGTACTTC. This sequence joins TRBV1 and TRBJ2-7; the table's D call TRBD2 went unverified against the DNA. TRBV1 is listed as a pseudogene. The CDR3 is 14 residues long.

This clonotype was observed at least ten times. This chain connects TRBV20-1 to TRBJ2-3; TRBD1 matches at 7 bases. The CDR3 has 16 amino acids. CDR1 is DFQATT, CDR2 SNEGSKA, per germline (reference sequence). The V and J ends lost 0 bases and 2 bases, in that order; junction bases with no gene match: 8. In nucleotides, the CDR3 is TGCAGTGCTAGAGATCTGGCAGGGGGACACACAGATACGCAGTATTTT. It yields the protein CSARDLAGGHTDTQYF.

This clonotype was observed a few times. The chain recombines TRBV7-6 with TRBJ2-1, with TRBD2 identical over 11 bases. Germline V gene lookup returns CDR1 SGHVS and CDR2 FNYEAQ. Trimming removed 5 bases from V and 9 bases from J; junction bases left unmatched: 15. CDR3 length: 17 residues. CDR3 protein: CASSLSEQLAGVAEQFF. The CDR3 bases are TGTGCCAGCAGCCTCTCCGAGCAACTAGCGGGAGTGGCTGAGCAGTTCTTC.

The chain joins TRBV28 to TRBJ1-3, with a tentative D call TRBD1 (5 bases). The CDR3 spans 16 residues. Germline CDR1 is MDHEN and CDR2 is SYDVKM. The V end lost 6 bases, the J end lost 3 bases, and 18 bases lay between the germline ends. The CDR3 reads CASSLGVGGSGNTIYF. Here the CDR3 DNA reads TGTGCCAGCAGCTTAGGCGTCGGGGGGAGTGGAAACACCATATATTTT. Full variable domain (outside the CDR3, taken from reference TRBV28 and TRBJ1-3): DVKVTQSSRYLVKRTGEKVFLECVQDMDHENMFWYRQDPGLGLRLIYFSYDVKMKEKGDIPEGYSVSREKKERFSLILESASTNQTSMYLCASSLGVGGSGNTIYFGEGSWLTVV.

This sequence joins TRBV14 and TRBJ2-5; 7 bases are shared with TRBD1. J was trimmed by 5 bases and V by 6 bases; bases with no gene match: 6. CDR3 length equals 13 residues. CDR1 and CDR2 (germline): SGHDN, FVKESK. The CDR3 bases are TGTGCCAGCAGTATCGGGACAGTTGAGACCCAGTACTTC. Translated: CASSIGTVETQYF.

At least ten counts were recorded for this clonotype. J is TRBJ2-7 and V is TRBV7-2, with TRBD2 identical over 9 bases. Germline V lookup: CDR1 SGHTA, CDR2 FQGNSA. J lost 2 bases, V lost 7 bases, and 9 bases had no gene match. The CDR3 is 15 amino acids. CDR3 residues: CASNHHLAGTYEQYF. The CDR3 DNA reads TGTGCCAGCAATCACCACCTAGCGGGGACCTACGAGCAGTACTTC.

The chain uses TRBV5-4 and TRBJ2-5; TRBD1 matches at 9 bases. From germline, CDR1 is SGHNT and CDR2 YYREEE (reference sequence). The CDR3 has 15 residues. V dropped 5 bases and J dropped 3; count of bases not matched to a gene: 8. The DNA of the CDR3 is TGTGCCAGCAGACACGACAGGGGGTATGAAGAGACCCAGTACTTC. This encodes CASRHDRGYEETQYF. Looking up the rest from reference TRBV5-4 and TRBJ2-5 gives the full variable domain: ETGVTQSPTHLIKTRGQQVTLRCSSQSGHNTVSWYQQALGQGPQFIFQYYREEENGRGNFPPRFSGLQFPNYSSELNVNALELDDSALYLCASRHDRGYEETQYFGPGTRLLVL.

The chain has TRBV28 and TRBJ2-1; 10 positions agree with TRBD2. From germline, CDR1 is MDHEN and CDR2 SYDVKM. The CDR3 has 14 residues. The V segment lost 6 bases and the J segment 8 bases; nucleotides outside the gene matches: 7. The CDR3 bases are TGTGCCAGCAGCCCTAGCGGGAGTGGGGATGAGCAGTTCTTC. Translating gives CASSPSGSGDEQFF.

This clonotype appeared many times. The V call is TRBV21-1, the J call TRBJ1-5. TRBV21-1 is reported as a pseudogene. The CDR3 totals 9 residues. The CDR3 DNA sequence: TGTGCCAGCAGCGAACCGAATCATTTT. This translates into CASSEPNHF.